This T cell receptor beta chain was recorded in a study of T-cell reconstitution after alpha-beta-depleted transplantation in children. General observations from the study: From newly produced T cells came most of the T-cell counts and diversity one year after transplant. Several hundred expanded graft clones reportedly were the source of alpha-beta T cells about two months after transplant.

Preparation of the TCRbeta library used unique molecular identifiers. A single record per CDR3 protein comes from TCRdb applying MiXCR to the PCR reads. The data contain some 840,000 distinct CDR3 sequences, under 20% of them singletons. Germline CDR1 SGHAT, CDR2 FQNNGV. Trimming cost V 5 bases and J 4 bases, with 12 bases left between them. The CDR3 loop spans 14 amino acids. This clonotype was counted between two and nine times. No antigen is known for it. The chain carries TRBV11-2 and TRBJ2-1, with a tentative D call TRBD1 (6 bases). This specimen consisted of PBMCs, mostly from graft donor cells, obtained 360 days after TCRalphabeta/CD19-depleted stem cell transplant. The receptor was isolated from a male patient aged 5 to 17 who had a stem cell transplant for acute lymphoblastic leukemia, so the T cells may come from the graft donor. CDR3 coding DNA: TGTGCCAGCAGCCCAATACAGGGATACAATGAGCAGTTCTTC. Protein product: CASSPIQGYNEQFF.